This T cell receptor (beta chain) was observed in a study of shared clonotypes between healthy human individuals. Broader study findings: Few donors limited the genetic and exposure-history diversity represented.

V lost 9 bases to trimming and J lost 3 bases, with 14 bases between them. Germline V lookup: CDR1 LNHDA, CDR2 SQIVND (reference sequence). There are 14 residues in the CDR3. Around 90 million PBMCs served as the genomic DNA source for unsorted samples. Of note for this clone: Antigen: not known.

This table comes from immunoSEQ multiplex PCR, and its TCRdb copy is limited to in-frame clones, with some not included. The data hold some 530,000 clones, with around four fifths observed a single time. Sequencing was carried out using PBMCs. V usage is TRBV19 and J usage is TRBJ1-4; a weak D match, TRBD1 (6 bases). The clonotype originates from a woman in her thirties or forties in good health. Some clones in this sample may be carry-over from other donors' samples. The CDR3 sequence: CASQEDSSNEKLFF. CDR3 DNA sequence: TGTGCCAGCCAAGAGGACAGCTCTAATGAAAAACTGTTTTTT. The full variable domain, rest sourced from reference TRBV19 and TRBJ1-4, is DGGITQSPKYLFRKEGQNVTLSCEQNLNHDAMYWYRQDPGQGLRLIYYSQIVNDFQKGDIAEGYSVSREKKESFPLTVTSAQKNPTAFYLCASQEDSSNEKLFFGSGTQLSVL.